This T cell receptor beta chain emerged from a study of CD8+ T cells in alopecia areata. Across the whole study: Each of the treated patients was given oral tofacitinib, 5 to 10 mg twice daily, for moderate-to-severe alopecia areata.

RNA was isolated and reverse transcribed to cDNA, the sequencing template. Repertoires were generated with immunoSEQ multiplex PCR, while TCRdb's copy carries only in-frame clones and drops some. The data contain under 85,000 clones, roughly 44% of them seen just once; the ten biggest clones take up 15% to 20%. The germline CDR1 and CDR2 sequences are SQVTM and ANQGSEA. Trimming stripped 6 bases from V and 4 bases from J, with 10 bases between. CDR3 size: 11 residues. General study findings and limits: Normal scalp showed lower clonality than lesional scalp, especially alopecia totalis/universalis. Scalp data also include sequences from resident alphabeta T cells of normal skin.

Turning to this clone: The antigen remains undetermined.

The receptor was derived from a human donor with alopecia areata. This specimen was CD8+ T cells sorted from blood, taken at week 0. This chain connects TRBV29-1 to TRBJ2-7, with D possibly matching TRBD2 (5 bases). This CDR3 is CSVNRGYEQYF. In DNA form, the CDR3 reads TGCAGCGTGAACCGGGGTTACGAGCAGTACTTC.